This T cell receptor beta chain was profiled in a study of blood T cell repertoires in COVID-19. Turning to the study itself: Whether acute or convalescent, the COVID-19 samples came from the United States, Italy and Spain. T cells, B-cell-depleted T cells, or PBMCs supplied cDNA or gDNA.

In the authors' methods: Amplifying reference gene primers gave estimates of nucleated cell counts. TCRdb's copy holds only in-frame clones and misses some; the assay was immunoSEQ multiplex PCR. That table is the source of V, J and clone size, and D and trimming were worked out from the DNA. The sample lists 120,000 to 150,000 clones, just under 85% occurring once. The length of the CDR3 is 13 residues. The J segment lost 3 bases and the V segment lost 8 bases, leaving 6 bases of the junction unmatched. What was sequenced was PBMCs or T cells enriched from blood (not recorded which). The receptor comes from a woman in her forties or fifties with acute COVID-19. The chain combines TRBV23-1 with TRBJ2-5; 7 bases are a match to TRBD1. TRBV23-1 is recorded as an ORF, its role being uncertain. The CDR3 sequence is CASGFTGEETQYF. The CDR3 DNA reads TGCGCCAGCGGGTTTACAGGGGAAGAGACCCAGTACTTC.